Below are 25 T cell receptor beta chains sequenced from a single sample in a study of blood T cells in healthy people across ages (dated by TCRdb to between 2015 and 2016). Preparation of the library involved 5' RACE. Sequencing took place on an Illumina HiSeq 2500. A second roughly 6 to 11 cycle PCR used a sample-barcoded 5' primer and a J-beta primer mix. TCRdb cleaned the public reads at Q25 with fastp, built clones with MiXCR and kept in-frame beta chains. Rows with one shared CDR3 protein collapse into an entry with the most common genes and DNA. The sample includes 980,000 or so distinct CDR3 sequences, with under 50% observed a single time. The ten most abundant clones make up about an eighth of the sample. The specimen was blood. Receptors originate from a man aged 30 to 45 in good health.

Only a few counts were recorded for this clonotype. The gene calls are TRBV20-1 and TRBJ1-5; D perhaps matches TRBD1 (5 bases). The CDR3 spans 12 residues. V was pared by 5 bases and J by 10 bases, with 15 bases between. Germline V CDR1 and CDR2: DFQATT, SNEGSKA (reference sequence). CDR3 protein: CSAGGTKKPQHF. The CDR3, as DNA: TGCAGTGCTGGCGGGACTAAGAAACCCCAGCATTTT.

The table lists this clonotype with a few counts. This chain joins TRBV5-1 and TRBJ2-1, with 14 bases lining up with TRBD2. The CDR3 covers 16 residues. The V segment lost 0 bases and the J segment 5 bases; nucleotides outside the gene matches: 1. The germline gives CDR1 SGHRS, CDR2 YFSETQ. The CDR3 loop reads CASSLGLAGGDNEQFF. DNA of the CDR3: TGCGCCAGCAGCTTGGGACTAGCGGGGGGGGACAATGAGCAGTTCTTC. Filled out from reference TRBV5-1 and TRBJ2-1, the complete variable domain reads KAGVTQTPRYLIKTRGQQVTLSCSPISGHRSVSWYQQTPGQGLQFLFEYFSETQRNKGNFPGRFSGRQFSNSRSEMNVSTLELGDSALYLCASSLGLAGGDNEQFFGPGTRLTVL.

The V and J genes are TRBV7-2 and TRBJ2-1, with unresolved D. CDR1 SGHTA and CDR2 FQGNSA come from the germline V gene. The length of the CDR3 is 15 residues. Trimming removed 4 bases at V and 4 bases at J, with 14 bases between. This chain's CDR3 is CASSSLGSTYNEQFF. The CDR3 nucleotides read TGTGCCAGCAGCTCCCTTGGCTCGACTTACAATGAGCAGTTCTTC.

Notes on this clonotype: Sequence at one end of the junction differs from germline and may be a read error. The chain has TRBV12-3 or TRBV12-4 and TRBJ2-3, with a weak D call TRBD2 (7 bases). The CDR3 extends over 14 amino acids. The CDR3 bases are TGTGCCAGCAGAGTAGGGGGGGGAACAGATATGCAGTATTTT. It is translated as CASRVGGGTDMQYF.

This clonotype was seen many times. V is TRBV27 and J is TRBJ2-7; D assignment may be TRBD1 or TRBD2 (6 bases each). This CDR3 contains 14 residues. Trimming cost V 3 bases and J 9 bases, with 18 bases left between them. Per the germline V gene, CDR1 is MNHEY and CDR2 is SMNVEV (reference sequence). Written as DNA, the CDR3 is TGTGCCAGCAGTTTCTCCCCGACTAAGGGGGGGCAGTACTTC. Translating it yields CASSFSPTKGGQYF.

The sample holds a few counts of this clonotype. This rearrangement joins TRBV7-9 to TRBJ2-5; the match to TRBD1 covers 9 bases. The CDR3 covers 15 residues. CDR1 and CDR2 (germline): SEHNR, FQNEAQ (reference sequence). The V segment lost 1 base and the J segment 0 bases; nucleotides outside the gene matches: 0. The CDR3 sequence is CASSLGTGDQETQYF. The CDR3 DNA reads TGTGCCAGCAGCTTAGGGACAGGGGACCAAGAGACCCAGTACTTC.

This clonotype was detected a few times. The V and J genes are TRBV6-2 or TRBV6-3 and TRBJ2-1; no clear D gene. Trimming cost V 6 bases and J 6 bases, with 9 bases left between them. Per the germline V gene, CDR1 is MNHEY and CDR2 is SVGEGT. The CDR3 sequence is 12 residues long. CDR3 DNA sequence: TGTGCCAGCAGGCGACTGGGCAATGAGCAGTTCTTC. Amino acid sequence: CASRRLGNEQFF.

This clonotype has just a few counts. The chain carries TRBV12-3 or TRBV12-4 and TRBJ2-3; D gene ambiguous. The V and J ends lost 2 bases and 4 bases respectively, with 7 bases between them. The CDR3 covers 13 residues. CDR3 region: CASSLIQADTQYF. The CDR3 nucleotides are TGTGCCAGCAGTTTAATTCAAGCAGATACGCAGTATTTT.

This clonotype showed up just a few times. This rearrangement joins TRBV7-2 to TRBJ2-3, with D unclear. The CDR3 runs to 12 residues. V lost 3 bases and J lost 4, with 5 bases in between. CDR1 and CDR2 (germline): SGHTA, FQGNSA. Here the CDR3 reads CASSFLSDTQYF. The CDR3 nucleotides read TGTGCCAGCAGCTTTCTGTCAGATACGCAGTATTTT.

A note on this clonotype: This clone may be a read error of a much larger clone one base away. This rearrangement joins TRBV20-1 to TRBJ2-7, with 8 bases matching TRBD1. This CDR3 is 14 amino acids long. Trimming at V came to 4 bases and at J to 0 bases, leaving 5 bases not matched to a gene. Germline lookup yields CDR1 DFQATT and CDR2 SNEGSKA (reference sequence). This CDR3 reads CSAMQGAPSYEQYF. The CDR3 DNA sequence: TGCAGTGCTATGCAGGGGGCTCCCTCCTACGAGCAGTACTTC.

The sample holds a few counts of this clonotype. V usage is TRBV11-2 and J usage is TRBJ2-3, with D perhaps TRBD2 (6 bases). CDR1 and CDR2 (germline): SGHAT, FQNNGV. This CDR3 has 17 residues. The V end lost 3 bases, the J end lost 4 bases, and 20 bases lay between the germline ends. CDR3 nucleotides: TGTGCCAGCAGCTTGGCAGGGAGGAGGAGTAGGCCAGATACGCAGTATTTT. As protein: CASSLAGRRSRPDTQYF.

This clonotype occurred many times. The chain recombines TRBV9 with TRBJ2-3, with 9 bases matching TRBD2. The CDR3 is 14 residues long. The germline V gene encodes CDR1 SGDLS and CDR2 YYNGEE. V dropped 5 bases and J dropped 6; count of bases not matched to a gene: 7. CDR3 nucleotides: TGTGCCAGCAGTCCGGGACTAGCATCTGATACGCAGTATTTT. Its translation: CASSPGLASDTQYF. The variable domain in full, with the rest retrieved from reference TRBV9 and TRBJ2-3, is DSGVTQTPKHLITATGQRVTLRCSPRSGDLSVYWYQQSLDQGLQFLIQYYNGEERAKGNILERFSAQQFPDLHSELNLSSLELGDSALYFCASSPGLASDTQYFGPGTRLTVL.

This clonotype was recorded a few times. The rearrangement uses TRBV5-1 and TRBJ2-1; 7 nucleotides match TRBD1. CDR1 and CDR2 from the germline V gene are SGHRS and YFSETQ. The junction had 12 bases not matched to a gene; V was cut back by 1 base and J by 8 bases. The CDR3 runs to 16 residues. CDR3 sequence (DNA): TGCGCCAGCAGCTTGAACGAGGGGGCTATTTATGATGAGCAGTTCTTC. Translating it yields CASSLNEGAIYDEQFF.

This chain links TRBV20-1 with TRBJ2-2, with a tentative D call TRBD1 (6 bases). Germline V gene lookup returns CDR1 DFQATT and CDR2 SNEGSKA (reference sequence). V dropped 5 bases and J dropped 1 base, with 14 bases sitting between them. The CDR3 covers 15 residues. CDR3 DNA: TGCAGTGCTGGACCGGGACAACGGAACACCGGGGAGCTGTTTTTT. Protein sequence: CSAGPGQRNTGELFF.

This chain connects TRBV7-6 to TRBJ2-1, with D uncertain. Germline V gives CDR1 SGHVS, CDR2 FNYEAQ. This CDR3 is built from 15 residues. V shed 5 bases and J shed 7 bases, with 18 bases lying between them. In DNA, the CDR3 is TGTGCCAGCAGCGCCGACCCTCGGTCTGGGAATGAGCAGTTCTTC. Translated, it gives CASSADPRSGNEQFF.

This clonotype has just a few counts. The chain recombines TRBV6-6 with TRBJ2-6; D not certain. This CDR3 comprises 14 residues. Germline CDR1 is MNHNY and CDR2 is SVGAGI (reference sequence). V lost 7 bases and J 1 base, leaving 8 bases between the germline ends. As DNA, the CDR3 is TGTGCCAGCACCCTAGGGTCTGGGGCCAACGTCCTGACTTTC. This gives the protein CASTLGSGANVLTF.

This clonotype has just a few counts. V usage is TRBV7-8 and J usage is TRBJ2-5; TRBD1 matches 7 bases. Germline V CDR1 and CDR2: SGHVS, FQNEAQ. The CDR3 extends over 15 amino acids. V trimming: 6 bases; J trimming: 3 bases; junction bases outside the gene matches: 10. CDR3 sequence reads: CASRHHRGMKETQYF. CDR3 bases: TGTGCCAGCAGACATCACAGGGGTATGAAAGAGACCCAGTACTTC.

Regarding this clonotype: This clone may be a read error of a much larger clone one base away. V and J are TRBV7-2 and TRBJ2-1; D is undetermined. The CDR3 is made up of 14 amino acids. CDR1 is SGHTA and CDR2 is FQGNSA in the germline V gene. CDR3 coding DNA: TGTGCCAGCAGCTTAGACCGGATCTACAGTGAGCAGTTCTTC. Protein product: CASSLDRIYSEQFF. Full variable domain (rest looked up from reference TRBV7-2 and TRBJ2-1): GAGVSQSPSNKVTEKGKDVELRCDPISGHTALYWYRQSLGQGLEFLIYFQGNSAPDKSGLPSDRFSAERTGGSVSTLTIQRTQQEDSAVYLCASSLDRIYSEQFFGPGTRLTVL.

The rearrangement uses TRBV10-3 and TRBJ2-3; 13 bases are a match to TRBD2. Germline V gene data show CDR1 as ENHRY and CDR2 as SYGVKD. The CDR3 consists of 17 residues. The J segment lost 4 bases and the V segment lost 3 bases, leaving 7 bases of the junction unmatched. The CDR3 sequence: CAISDPTSGGTADTQYF. CDR3 bases: TGTGCCATCAGTGACCCGACTAGCGGGGGGACCGCAGATACGCAGTATTTT.

This rearrangement joins TRBV1 to TRBJ2-3; the table's TRBD2 call for D was not verified on the DNA. TRBV1 is a pseudogene. The length of the CDR3 is 18 residues. This CDR3 reads CTSSRGCIGPNSPDTQYF. The CDR3 DNA is TGCACCAGCAGCCGAGGGTGTATTGGCCCTAACAGTCCAGATACGCAGTATTTT.

V gene TRBV7-9 combines with J gene TRBJ1-1; unclear D gene. Trimming removed 4 bases at V and 8 bases at J, with 14 bases between. Germline CDR1 SEHNR, CDR2 FQNEAQ (reference sequence). This CDR3 comprises 13 residues. The CDR3: CASSSRYVDEAFF. The CDR3 bases are TGTGCCAGCAGCTCTCGGTACGTTGACGAAGCTTTCTTT.

The rearrangement links TRBV7-2 to TRBJ2-7, with 7 positions matching TRBD2. CDR1 and CDR2 from the germline V gene are SGHTA and FQGNSA. CDR3 size: 17 residues. V was pared by 5 bases and J by 2 bases, with 15 bases of the junction left unmatched. DNA for the CDR3: TGTGCCAGCAGCCCTTCCCGAGGAGCGGGGATAACCTACGAGCAGTACTTC. This gives the protein CASSPSRGAGITYEQYF. The full variable domain, rest sourced from reference TRBV7-2 and TRBJ2-7, is GAGVSQSPSNKVTEKGKDVELRCDPISGHTALYWYRQSLGQGLEFLIYFQGNSAPDKSGLPSDRFSAERTGGSVSTLTIQRTQQEDSAVYLCASSPSRGAGITYEQYFGPGTRLTVT.

The rearrangement joins TRBV20-1 to TRBJ1-1, with TRBD1 matching 9 bases. This CDR3 comprises 15 residues. Germline V CDR1 and CDR2: DFQATT, SNEGSKA (reference sequence). Losses at the gene ends were 0 bases for V and 0 bases for J; bases not matched to a gene: 2. The CDR3 region has the DNA TGCAGTGCTAGAGAACAGGGGGCGATGAACACTGAAGCTTTCTTT. It translates to CSAREQGAMNTEAFF.

This clonotype occurred a few times. The rearrangement joins TRBV6-1 to TRBJ1-5, with D uncertain. The CDR3 extends over 14 amino acids. Germline CDR1 MNHNS, CDR2 SASEGT. Deletions cut 2 bases from V and 3 bases from J, with 8 bases between. CDR3 DNA: TGTGCCAGCAGTGAATCACAGATCAATCAGCCCCAGCATTTT. It yields the protein CASSESQINQPQHF.

This rearrangement joins TRBV27 to TRBJ2-4; the D gene is possibly TRBD2 (7 bases). The J call is doubtful: the DNA matches TRBJ2-7 better. The germline V gene encodes CDR1 MNHEY and CDR2 SMNVEV (reference sequence). The CDR3 has 16 residues. CDR3: CASSQWGGGEDNEQYF. For the CDR3, the DNA is TGTGCCAGCAGCCAATGGGGAGGGGGAGAGGATAACGAGCAGTACTTC.